This T cell receptor beta chain was sequenced in a study of CD8 T cells in Susac syndrome (dated 2019 in TCRdb). Regarding the study in general: Whether CD8+ T cell activation and differentiation in Susac syndrome was antigen driven was tested using repertoire sequencing. CD8+ T cell repertoire clonality was compared between more than 9 healthy donors, around 14 Susac syndrome patients and about 15 multiple sclerosis patients. Study-wide conclusions, independent of this receptor: The number of individuals in the TCR sequencing and HLA analysis was acknowledged as relatively small.

Worth noting for this clonotype: No antigen is known for it. Base quality data are lacking; no much larger clone is found one base away.

Spanning cysteine to phenylalanine, the CDR3 consists of 16 amino acids. The retained sequence is limited to the CDR3, 48 bases, with the frame set at the first base. The germline V gene sets CDR1 to MNHEY and CDR2 to SVGEGT. Trimming removed 5 bases from V and 7 bases from J; the gene matches leave 14 bases unexplained. RNA was extracted using the RNeasy kit, and roughly 0.5 to 1 microgram was reverse transcribed with random hexamers. The immunoSEQ multiplex PCR assay, which covers 54 Vbeta and 13 Jbeta segments, was used to amplify TCR beta CDR3 regions. PCR amplification bias was corrected by using a synthetic template baseline for primer optimization and computational correction. Under the source paper's analysis protocol: Only productive sequences were kept, with reads annotated to V, D and J genes according to IMGT and analyzed in immunoSEQ Analyzer. Clonality was calculated as one minus the Shannon entropy normalized by log2 of the number of productive unique sequences. For each patient and control, public and private clones were evaluated among the 100 most prevalent clones. Susac-specific clones were defined as absent from healthy and MS cohorts, 850 to 1,300 published viral clones and other ImmuneACCESS disease sequences. TCRdb's own reprocessing of the public reads used fastp at Q25 and MiXCR and kept productive beta chains. All rows with the same CDR3 protein become a single entry with the most common DNA and genes. The V and J calls shown here were made by TCRdb, not taken from the authors' results. The table for this sample lists about 150,000 distinct CDR3 sequences; 90% to 95% of them were counted only once. The ten largest clones add up to just over 0.2% of the sample.

High-throughput TCR beta sequencing profiled peripheral blood CD8+ and CD4+ T cells from healthy donors, Susac syndrome patients and multiple sclerosis patients. Treatment-naive patients with stable or active relapsing-remitting disease fulfilling revised McDonald criteria were used as multiple sclerosis controls. CD8+ TEMRA cells were enriched by FACS, while bulk CD8+ and CD4+ T cells were purified by magnetic negative isolation. Blood was drawn into EDTA tubes, processed within 24 hours, and PBMCs were isolated by density gradient centrifugation. PBMCs intended for TCR sequencing were cryopreserved in liquid nitrogen and were subsequently thawed in a 37 degrees C water bath. The sorted or isolated CD4+, CD8+ and CD8+ TEMRA cells reached a purity of at least 90%.

Sequenced input: CD8+ T cells from PBMCs. The TCR originated in a human donor with multiple sclerosis. This receptor chain uses TRBV6-2 or TRBV6-3 and TRBJ1-5; a stretch of 7 junction bases matches TRBD1. Read as DNA, the sequence is TGTGCCAGCAGTCAAATCAAGGGGGCCGTCGACCAGCCCCAGCATTTT. It is translated as CASSQIKGAVDQPQHF.